These 8 T cell receptor beta chains originate from one sample sequenced in a study of blood T cell repertoires in COVID-19. The repertoire was sequenced with immunoSEQ multiplex PCR; TCRdb's copy has only in-frame clones and lacks some. The sample has 140,000 to 150,000 clones; roughly 82% are singletons. The specimen sequenced was peripheral blood. Receptors were obtained from a human donor with acute or convalescent COVID-19. The donor label of this sample is uncertain.

The chain carries TRBV14 and TRBJ1-6; 7 nucleotides line up with TRBD1. V was clipped by 4 bases and J by 11 bases; unmatched bases: 20. The CDR3 contains 18 residues. CDR1 is SGHDN, CDR2 FVKESK, per germline. Here the CDR3 reads CASSPKEQGSLSRAPLHF. CDR3 in DNA: TGTGCCAGCAGCCCAAAGGAACAGGGGTCCCTAAGCCGTGCACCCCTCCACTTT.

The chain employs TRBV5-1 and TRBJ2-6; possible D gene TRBD2, 5 bases. Germline CDR1 is SGHRS and CDR2 is YFSETQ. This CDR3 has 17 residues. Deletions cut 4 bases from V and 0 bases from J, with 14 bases between. CDR3 loop: CASSLKGGGSGANVLTF. In DNA form, the CDR3 reads TGCGCCAGCAGCCTAAAAGGAGGAGGCTCTGGGGCCAACGTCCTGACTTTC.

The chain is built from TRBV25-1 and TRBJ2-7; 8 positions match TRBD2. Germline CDR1 and CDR2: MGHDK and SYGVNS. This CDR3 has 14 residues. The J segment lost 3 bases and the V segment lost 0 bases, leaving 1 base of the junction unmatched. CDR3 residues: CASSEYGGVYEQYF. CDR3 nucleotide sequence: TGTGCCAGCAGTGAATACGGGGGGGTCTACGAGCAGTACTTC.

V and J are TRBV21-1 and TRBJ2-3; the table's D call of TRBD2 was not tested on the DNA. TRBV21-1 is tagged as a pseudogene. The CDR3 loop spans 17 amino acids. The CDR3 protein is CASSKGTSGGYPDTQYF. Here the CDR3 DNA reads TGTGCCAGCAGCAAAGGGACTAGCGGGGGGTACCCAGATACGCAGTATTTT.

The CDR3: CASSVAAGELFF. DNA for the CDR3: TGTGCCAGCAGCGTAGCGGCCGGGGAGCTGTTTTTT. This rearrangement joins TRBV2 to TRBJ2-2, with a possible D match to TRBD2 (6 bases). V was cut by 6 bases and J by 6 bases, with 8 bases left in between. The CDR3 contains 12 residues. Germline V gives CDR1 SNHLY, CDR2 FYNNEI.

The chain carries TRBV7-2 and TRBJ2-5, with 10 bases that match TRBD2. Germline-derived CDR1 and CDR2 are SGHTA and FQGNSA. This CDR3 is 17 amino acids long. The V segment lost 4 bases and the J segment 4 bases; nucleotides outside the gene matches: 12. The CDR3 loop is CASSSTGGAGGPETQYF. The CDR3 nucleotides are TGTGCCAGCAGCTCCACAGGTGGAGCGGGGGGGCCAGAGACCCAGTACTTC.

About this clone: A read error may produce the germline difference seen at one junction end. V usage is TRBV7-9 and J usage is TRBJ1-2; 7 bases are shared with TRBD1. The germline V gene has CDR1 SEHNR and CDR2 FQNEAQ (reference sequence). The CDR3 has 14 amino acids. The CDR3 loop reads CASSLAGTVYGYTF. The CDR3 nucleotides are TGTGCCAGCAGCCTAGCCGGGACAGTCTATGGCTACACCTTC.

The V gene is TRBV29-1, the J gene TRBJ2-2; TRBD2 is a possible D gene (7 bases). Per the germline V gene, CDR1 is SQVTM and CDR2 is ANQGSEA. V was cut by 4 bases and J by 7 bases, with 13 bases left in between. The CDR3 spans 13 residues. The CDR3 is CSVVRGGGGELFF. DNA for the CDR3: TGCAGCGTTGTAAGGGGGGGTGGCGGGGAGCTGTTTTTT.